This paragraph reports one T cell receptor (beta chain). CDR3 size: 15 residues. V lost 5 bases and J 6 bases, leaving 17 bases between the germline ends. Germline V lookup: CDR1 SGHTA, CDR2 FQGNSA. This specimen belongs to a study of blood T cell repertoires in COVID-19. At the level of the study: Researchers got acute and convalescent COVID-19 samples from the United States, Italy and Spain. Sample material is recorded as cDNA or gDNA derived from T cells, B-cell-depleted T cells, or PBMCs.

Original methodology: Quantification of nucleated cells was approximated via reference gene primer amplification. Libraries were prepared by immunoSEQ multiplex PCR; TCRdb keeps only in-frame clonotypes and omits some of them. That table furnishes V, J and clone size, whereas the DNA furnished D and trimming. The table includes about 180,000 clones, roughly nine tenths detected once. Source material: peripheral blood. This receptor was taken from a man between 18 and 29 years old who had recovered from COVID-19. The rearrangement uses TRBV7-2 and TRBJ1-3, with TRBD1 as a possible D gene (5 bases). The CDR3 region has the DNA TGTGCCAGCAGCCCCGAACCAGGGATTATAAACACCATATATTTT. Protein product: CASSPEPGIINTIYF.